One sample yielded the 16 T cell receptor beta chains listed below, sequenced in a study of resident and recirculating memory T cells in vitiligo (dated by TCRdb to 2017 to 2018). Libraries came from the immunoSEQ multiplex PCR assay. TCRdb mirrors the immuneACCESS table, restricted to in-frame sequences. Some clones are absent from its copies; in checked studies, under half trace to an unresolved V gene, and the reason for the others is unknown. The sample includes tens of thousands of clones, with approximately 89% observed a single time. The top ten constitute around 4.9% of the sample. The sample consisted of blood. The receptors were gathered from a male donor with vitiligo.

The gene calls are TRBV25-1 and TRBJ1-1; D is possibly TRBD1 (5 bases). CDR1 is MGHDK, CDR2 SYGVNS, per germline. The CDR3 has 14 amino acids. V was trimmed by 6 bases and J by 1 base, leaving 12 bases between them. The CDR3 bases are TGTGCCAGCAGGATGGCGGGGGGGAACACTGAAGCTTTCTTT. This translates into CASRMAGGNTEAFF.

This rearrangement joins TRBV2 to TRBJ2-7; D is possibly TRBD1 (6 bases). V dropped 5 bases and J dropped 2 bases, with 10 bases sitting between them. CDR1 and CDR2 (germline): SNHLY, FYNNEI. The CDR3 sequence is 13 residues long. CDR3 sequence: CASSSRQAYEQYF. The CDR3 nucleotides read TGTGCCAGCAGTTCCCGACAGGCCTACGAGCAGTACTTC.

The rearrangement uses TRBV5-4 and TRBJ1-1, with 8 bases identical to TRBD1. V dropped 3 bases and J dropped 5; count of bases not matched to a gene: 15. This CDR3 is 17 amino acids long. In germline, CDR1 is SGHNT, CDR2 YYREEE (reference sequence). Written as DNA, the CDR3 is TGTGCCAGCAGCTCCCGGAGGGTCCAGGGGGCGCGGACTGAAGCTTTCTTT. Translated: CASSSRRVQGARTEAFF. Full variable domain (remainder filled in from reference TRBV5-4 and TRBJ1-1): ETGVTQSPTHLIKTRGQQVTLRCSSQSGHNTVSWYQQALGQGPQFIFQYYREEENGRGNFPPRFSGLQFPNYSSELNVNALELDDSALYLCASSSRRVQGARTEAFFGQGTRLTVV.

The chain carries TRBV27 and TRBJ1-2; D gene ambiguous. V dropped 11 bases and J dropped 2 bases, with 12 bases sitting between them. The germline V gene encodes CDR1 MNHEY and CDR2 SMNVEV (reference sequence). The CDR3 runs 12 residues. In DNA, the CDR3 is TGTGCCGCTGGCAGGCCCAACTATGGCTACACCTTC. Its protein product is CAAGRPNYGYTF.

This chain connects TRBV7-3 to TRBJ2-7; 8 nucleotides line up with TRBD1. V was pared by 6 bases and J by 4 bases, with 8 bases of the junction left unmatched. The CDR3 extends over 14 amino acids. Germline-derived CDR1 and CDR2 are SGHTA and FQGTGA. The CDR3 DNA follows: TGTGCCAGCAGTAAGACAGGGGCGGATTACGAGCAGTACTTC. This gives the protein CASSKTGADYEQYF.

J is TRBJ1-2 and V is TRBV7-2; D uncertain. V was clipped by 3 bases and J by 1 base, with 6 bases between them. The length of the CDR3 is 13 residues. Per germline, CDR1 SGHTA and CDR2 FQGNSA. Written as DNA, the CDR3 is TGTGCCAGCAGCTTCTACAGTAACTATGGCTACACCTTC. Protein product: CASSFYSNYGYTF. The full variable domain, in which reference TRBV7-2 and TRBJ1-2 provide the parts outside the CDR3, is GAGVSQSPSNKVTEKGKDVELRCDPISGHTALYWYRQSLGQGLEFLIYFQGNSAPDKSGLPSDRFSAERTGGSVSTLTIQRTQQEDSAVYLCASSFYSNYGYTFGSGTRLTVV.

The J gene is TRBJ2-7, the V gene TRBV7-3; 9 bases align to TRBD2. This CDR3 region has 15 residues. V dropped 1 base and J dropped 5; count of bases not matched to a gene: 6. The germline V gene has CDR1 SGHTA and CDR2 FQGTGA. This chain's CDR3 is CASSLMAGGAHEQYF. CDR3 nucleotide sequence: TGTGCCAGCAGCTTAATGGCGGGGGGGGCCCACGAGCAGTACTTC.

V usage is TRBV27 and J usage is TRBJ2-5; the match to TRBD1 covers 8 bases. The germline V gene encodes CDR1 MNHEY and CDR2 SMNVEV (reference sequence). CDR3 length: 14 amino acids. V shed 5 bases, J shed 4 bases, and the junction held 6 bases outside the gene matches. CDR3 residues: CASSPGQGGETQYF. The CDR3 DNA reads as TGTGCCAGCAGTCCCGGACAGGGAGGAGAGACCCAGTACTTC.

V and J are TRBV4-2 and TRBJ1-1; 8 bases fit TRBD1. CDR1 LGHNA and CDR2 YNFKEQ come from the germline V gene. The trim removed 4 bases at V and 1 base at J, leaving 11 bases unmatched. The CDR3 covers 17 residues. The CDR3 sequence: CASSRDRTGSANTEAFF. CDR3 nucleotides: TGTGCCAGCAGCCGGGACCGGACAGGGTCGGCGAACACTGAAGCTTTCTTT.

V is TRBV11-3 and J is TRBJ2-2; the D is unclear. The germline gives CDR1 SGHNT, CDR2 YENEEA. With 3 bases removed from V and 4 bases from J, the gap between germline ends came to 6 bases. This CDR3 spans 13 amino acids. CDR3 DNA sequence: TGTGCCAGCAGCTTTTCCTCCACCGGGGAGCTGTTTTTT. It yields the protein CASSFSSTGELFF.

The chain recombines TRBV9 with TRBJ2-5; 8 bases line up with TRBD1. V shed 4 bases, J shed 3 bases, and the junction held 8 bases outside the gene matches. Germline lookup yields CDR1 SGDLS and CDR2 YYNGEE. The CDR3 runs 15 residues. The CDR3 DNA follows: TGTGCCAGCAGCATACGTCCGGGACAGGAAGAGACCCAGTACTTC. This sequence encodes CASSIRPGQEETQYF.

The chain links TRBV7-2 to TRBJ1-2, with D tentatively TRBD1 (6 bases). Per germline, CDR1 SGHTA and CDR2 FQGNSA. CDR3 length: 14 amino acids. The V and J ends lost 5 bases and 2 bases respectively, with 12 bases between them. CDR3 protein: CASSPRTENYGYTF. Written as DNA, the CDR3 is TGTGCCAGCAGCCCCAGGACAGAGAACTATGGCTACACCTTC.

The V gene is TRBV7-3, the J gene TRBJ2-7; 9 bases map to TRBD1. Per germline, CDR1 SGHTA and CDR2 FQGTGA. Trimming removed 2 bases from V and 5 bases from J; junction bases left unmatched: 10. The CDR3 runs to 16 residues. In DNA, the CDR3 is TGTGCCAGCAGCTTACAAGGGACAGGGAGTATCCACGAGCAGTACTTC. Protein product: CASSLQGTGSIHEQYF.

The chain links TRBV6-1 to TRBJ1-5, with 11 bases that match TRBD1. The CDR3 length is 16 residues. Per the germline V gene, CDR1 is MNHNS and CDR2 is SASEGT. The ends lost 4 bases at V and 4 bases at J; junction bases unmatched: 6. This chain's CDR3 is CASSAGTGGFNQPQHF. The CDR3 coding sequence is TGTGCCAGCAGTGCCGGGACAGGGGGATTTAATCAGCCCCAGCATTTT.

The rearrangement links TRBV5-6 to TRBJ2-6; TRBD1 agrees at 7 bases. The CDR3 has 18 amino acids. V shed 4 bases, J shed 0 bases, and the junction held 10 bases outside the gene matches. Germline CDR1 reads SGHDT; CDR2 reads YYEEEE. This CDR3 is CASSLTGTALSGANVLTF. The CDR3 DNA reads TGTGCCAGCAGCCTAACCGGGACAGCTCTCTCTGGGGCCAACGTCCTGACTTTC.

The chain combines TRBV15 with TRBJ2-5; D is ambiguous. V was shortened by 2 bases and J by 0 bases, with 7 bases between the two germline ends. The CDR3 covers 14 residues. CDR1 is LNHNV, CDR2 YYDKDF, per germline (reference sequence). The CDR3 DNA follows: TGTGCCACCAGCAGACTCCCTTACCAAGAGACCCAGTACTTC. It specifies CATSRLPYQETQYF.